This passage covers 20 T cell receptor beta chains from one sample sequenced in a study of T-cell reconstitution after alpha-beta-depleted transplantation in children. Unique molecular identifiers were built into the TCRbeta library. TCRdb reprocessed the PCR reads via MiXCR and lists one record per CDR3 protein. The sample contains 300,000 or so distinct CDR3 sequences, roughly 9.5% of which appear only once. Source: PBMCs from the stem cell graft donor, taken from the stem cell graft. Every receptor here comes from a human donor who donated a stem cell graft to a child with SCID.

The chain is built from TRBV15 and TRBJ1-4, with 7 bases that match TRBD1. This CDR3 contains 15 residues. Germline-derived CDR1 and CDR2 are LNHNV and YYDKDF (reference sequence). The junction had 1 base not matched to a gene; V was cut back by 0 bases and J by 3 bases. The CDR3 sequence: CATSREGQSNEKLFF. The CDR3 bases are TGTGCCACCAGCAGAGAGGGACAGTCTAATGAAAAACTGTTTTTT.

Here the CDR3 reads CASSQVAMNTEAFF. CDR3 bases: TGTGCCAGCAGCCAAGTCGCCATGAACACTGAAGCTTTCTTT. The chain links TRBV3-1 to TRBJ1-1; D uncertain. The CDR3 extends over 14 amino acids. From germline, CDR1 is LGHDT and CDR2 YNNKEL (reference sequence). V lost 1 base and J lost 0, with 6 bases in between.

This clonotype was detected a few times. This rearrangement joins TRBV12-3 or TRBV12-4 to TRBJ1-1; D is possibly TRBD1 (6 bases). CDR3 size: 14 residues. The V end was cut by 3 bases, the J end by 6 bases, with 14 bases between. The CDR3 spells CASSFTGLSAEAFF. The CDR3 DNA follows: TGTGCCAGCAGTTTTACAGGGTTGAGCGCTGAAGCTTTCTTT.

The table lists this clonotype with a few counts. V gene TRBV7-6 combines with J gene TRBJ2-5; D is ambiguous. The CDR3 loop spans 13 amino acids. Trimming left V 5 bases short and J 1 base short, with 8 bases between. Germline assignment: CDR1 SGHVS and CDR2 FNYEAQ. The CDR3 spells CASSPRLQETQYF. Here the CDR3 DNA reads TGTGCCAGCAGCCCACGACTCCAAGAGACCCAGTACTTC.

This clonotype was picked up many times. The chain carries TRBV3-1 and TRBJ1-1; a possible D gene is TRBD1 (5 bases). The germline CDR1 and CDR2 sequences are LGHDT and YNNKEL (reference sequence). Trimming removed 2 bases at V and 5 bases at J, with 12 bases between. The CDR3 extends over 14 amino acids. This CDR3 is CASSQSGAGTEAFF. CDR3 DNA: TGTGCCAGCAGCCAAAGTGGGGCCGGGACTGAAGCTTTCTTT.

At least ten counts were recorded for this clonotype. The V call is TRBV7-3, the J call TRBJ1-1; D is possibly TRBD1 (6 bases). CDR3 size: 15 residues. Germline V gene sequence: CDR1 SGHTA, CDR2 FQGTGA. V was cut by 2 bases and J by 5 bases, with 15 bases left in between. CDR3 protein: CASSLLGHGETEAFF. The DNA for the CDR3 is TGTGCCAGCAGCTTATTGGGACACGGAGAAACTGAAGCTTTCTTT.

Comment on this clonotype: A much more abundant neighbour one base away suggests this may be a read error. This chain uses TRBV24-1 with TRBJ2-1; D not certain. V lost 6 bases and J 5 bases, leaving 16 bases between the germline ends. CDR1 is KGHDR, CDR2 SFDVKD, per germline. The CDR3 length is 15 residues. For the CDR3, the DNA is TGTGCCACCAGTAACGTGCTAAAATTGGACAATGAGCAGTTCTTC. Protein product: CATSNVLKLDNEQFF.

This clonotype was counted ten times or more. The chain joins TRBV5-1 to TRBJ1-2; possible D gene TRBD1, 6 bases. Germline V CDR1 and CDR2: SGHRS, YFSETQ. The CDR3 spans 19 residues. Trimming removed 0 bases from V and 3 bases from J, with 24 bases in between. The CDR3 loop reads CASSLGVRRRGSYDYGYTF. The CDR3, as DNA: TGCGCCAGCAGCTTGGGGGTCCGTCGCAGGGGATCATACGACTATGGCTACACCTTC. The variable domain in full, with the rest retrieved from reference TRBV5-1 and TRBJ1-2, is KAGVTQTPRYLIKTRGQQVTLSCSPISGHRSVSWYQQTPGQGLQFLFEYFSETQRNKGNFPGRFSGRQFSNSRSEMNVSTLELGDSALYLCASSLGVRRRGSYDYGYTFGSGTRLTVV.

This clonotype was detected only a few times. The V gene is TRBV29-1, the J gene TRBJ2-7; perhaps D is TRBD1 or TRBD2 (5 bases each). Trimming took off 4 bases at V and 2 bases at J, with 15 bases between the two ends. The CDR3 is 14 amino acids. CDR1 and CDR2 from the germline V gene are SQVTM and ANQGSEA. In DNA form, the CDR3 reads TGCAGCGTTGCTCTTGGGACGGACACCTACGAGCAGTACTTC. It specifies CSVALGTDTYEQYF.

This clonotype was detected many times. The chain uses TRBV24-1 and TRBJ2-3; D not certain. There are 14 residues in the CDR3. Germline loops: CDR1 KGHDR, CDR2 SFDVKD. V was shortened by 4 bases and J by 5 bases, with 12 bases between the two germline ends. CDR3 coding DNA: TGTGCCACCAGTGACCCGACTTCTTTAGATACGCAGTATTTT. Translating it yields CATSDPTSLDTQYF.

The chain uses TRBV7-9 and TRBJ2-2, with 7 bases fitting TRBD1. Germline V CDR1 and CDR2: SEHNR, FQNEAQ (reference sequence). The CDR3 totals 16 residues. Trimming took 5 bases from V and 1 from J; bases not matched to a gene: 7. As DNA, the CDR3 is TGTGCCAGCAGCCCTAGACAGGGTATGAACACCGGGGAGCTGTTTTTT. It is translated as CASSPRQGMNTGELFF.

This sequence joins TRBV7-3 and TRBJ2-3; 13 bases align to TRBD2. Losses at the gene ends were 5 bases for V and 4 bases for J; bases not matched to a gene: 6. There are 16 residues in the CDR3. The germline V gene has CDR1 SGHTA and CDR2 FQGTGA. The CDR3 reads CASSPTSGGVSDTQYF. The CDR3 region has the DNA TGTGCCAGCAGCCCCACTAGCGGGGGGGTGTCAGATACGCAGTATTTT.

Ten or more counts support this clonotype. The V gene is TRBV2, the J gene TRBJ1-4; D is uncertain. V was pared by 8 bases and J by 7 bases, with 14 bases between. The CDR3 covers 13 residues. CDR1 and CDR2 (germline): SNHLY, FYNNEI. The CDR3 spells CASLPHRAEKLFF. CDR3 DNA: TGTGCCAGCCTGCCCCATCGGGCTGAAAAACTGTTTTTT.

This clonotype was recorded a few times. The chain is built from TRBV12-3 or TRBV12-4 and TRBJ1-2; D gene unclear. The CDR3 has 13 residues. V dropped 6 bases and J dropped 5 bases, with 13 bases sitting between them. CDR3 amino acids: CASSPVGPYGYTF. Written as DNA, the CDR3 is TGTGCCAGCAGCCCTGTAGGGCCATATGGCTACACCTTC.

This clonotype was counted a few times. The rearrangement joins TRBV4-1 to TRBJ2-1; 11 bases map to TRBD2. The V gene's germline CDR1 is MGHRA and CDR2 YSYEKL. Trimming at V came to 1 base and at J to 0 bases, leaving 5 bases not matched to a gene. This CDR3 has 18 amino acids. CDR3 DNA sequence: TGCGCCAGCAGCCAAGGGGGTAGCGGGGGGGCCTCCTACAATGAGCAGTTCTTC. Amino acids: CASSQGGSGGASYNEQFF.

This chain links TRBV18 with TRBJ2-2, with D possibly TRBD2 on 5 matching bases. The V gene's germline CDR1 is KGHSH and CDR2 LQKENI. This CDR3 has 15 residues. V gave up 2 bases and J gave up 10 bases, with 17 bases separating them. The CDR3 bases are TGTGCCAGCTCACCAAAACGGCAGGACTCTCTGGAGCTGTTTTTT. Protein: CASSPKRQDSLELFF.

This clonotype was picked up many times. The chain's CDR3 is CATGTGETYNEQFF. CDR3 coding DNA: TGTGCCACGGGTACAGGGGAGACTTACAATGAGCAGTTCTTC. The rearrangement links TRBV6-1 to TRBJ2-1, with 7 nucleotides matching TRBD1. The CDR3 spans 14 residues. The V and J ends lost 10 bases and 4 bases, in that order; junction bases with no gene match: 10. Germline CDR1 MNHNS, CDR2 SASEGT.

This clonotype was counted between two and nine times. J is TRBJ2-1 and V is TRBV7-9; D gene uncertain. Germline CDR1 reads SEHNR; CDR2 reads FQNEAQ (reference sequence). The V end lost 4 bases, the J end lost 2 bases, and 12 bases lay between the germline ends. The CDR3 runs 15 residues. The CDR3 spells CASSSETAPYNEQFF. CDR3 coding DNA: TGTGCCAGCAGCTCCGAGACCGCACCCTACAATGAGCAGTTCTTC.

This rearrangement joins TRBV5-1 to TRBJ2-3; D unresolved. The CDR3 sequence is 14 residues long. Looked up from germline, CDR1 is SGHRS and CDR2 is YFSETQ. The V and J ends lost 3 bases and 0 bases respectively, with 8 bases between them. In DNA, the CDR3 is TGCGCCAGCAGCTGGCAGGCAAGCACAGATACGCAGTATTTT. Its translation is CASSWQASTDTQYF. Using reference TRBV5-1 and TRBJ2-3 for the parts outside the CDR3, the full variable domain is KAGVTQTPRYLIKTRGQQVTLSCSPISGHRSVSWYQQTPGQGLQFLFEYFSETQRNKGNFPGRFSGRQFSNSRSEMNVSTLELGDSALYLCASSWQASTDTQYFGPGTRLTVL.

The chain couples TRBV5-1 to TRBJ2-3, with unresolved D. Germline V gene lookup returns CDR1 SGHRS and CDR2 YFSETQ. The CDR3 loop spans 13 amino acids. V was cut by 4 bases and J by 5 bases, with 11 bases left in between. The CDR3 reads CASSQPGLDTQYF. In DNA form, the CDR3 reads TGCGCCAGCAGCCAACCCGGGTTAGATACGCAGTATTTT.